What follows are 19 T cell receptor beta chains derived from one specimen sequenced in a study of OX40 agonist ivuxolimab in advanced cancers. The data were produced by immunoSEQ multiplex PCR, yet TCRdb's version contains in-frame clones alone and is incomplete. There are fewer than 120,000 clones in the sample; about 92% occur only once, and about 0.28% lies in the top ten. The specimen comprised CD4+ or CD8+ T cells sorted from blood, sampled in a trial of the OX40 agonist ivuxolimab. The receptor source for this set is an adult with an advanced solid tumor such as melanoma, head and neck, liver or kidney cancer.

V usage is TRBV19 and J usage is TRBJ1-1; D remains unclear. V lost 7 bases to trimming and J lost 5 bases, with 17 bases between them. CDR1 is LNHDA, CDR2 SQIVND, per germline (reference sequence). The CDR3 is 14 amino acids. CDR3 residues: CASNYPGSGTEAFF. The CDR3 bases are TGTGCCAGTAACTATCCGGGCTCGGGAACTGAAGCTTTCTTT.

The chain employs TRBV19 and TRBJ2-3, with D possibly being TRBD2 (7 bases). The CDR3 spans 16 residues. V was cut by 7 bases and J by 1 base, with 18 bases left in between. Germline values: CDR1 LNHDA, CDR2 SQIVND (reference sequence). CDR3 sequence (DNA): TGTGCCAGTACTACTGAGAGGCGGGGGCGCACAGATACGCAGTATTTT. It encodes CASTTERRGRTDTQYF.

The chain recombines TRBV30 with TRBJ1-5; the match to TRBD1 covers 10 bases. Germline V gene data show CDR1 as GTSNPN and CDR2 as SVGIG (reference sequence). V was pared by 3 bases and J by 6 bases, with 8 bases of the junction left unmatched. The CDR3 extends over 15 amino acids. The CDR3: CAWSRHGQGGQPQHF. As DNA, the CDR3 is TGTGCCTGGAGCCGACACGGACAGGGGGGTCAGCCCCAGCATTTT.

The V gene is TRBV10-3, the J gene TRBJ1-2, with 8 bases matching TRBD1. V shed 2 bases and J 6 bases; nucleotides not matched to a gene: 5. The CDR3 loop spans 14 amino acids. CDR1 is ENHRY, CDR2 SYGVKD, per germline. CDR3 amino acids: CAISEPGQAHGYTF. The CDR3 nucleotides are TGTGCCATCAGTGAGCCGGGACAGGCTCATGGCTACACCTTC.

This chain links TRBV5-1 with TRBJ2-1, with 11 bases that match TRBD2. The CDR3 consists of 15 residues. Germline loops: CDR1 SGHRS, CDR2 YFSETQ. With V trimmed by 0 bases and J by 7 bases, 3 bases remained unmatched. The DNA for the CDR3 is TGCGCCAGCAGCTTGGAACTAGCGGGGGAGAATGAGCAGTTCTTC. Translation: CASSLELAGENEQFF.

This chain links TRBV6-6 with TRBJ1-2; 7 nucleotides align to TRBD1. Unmatched junction bases numbered 5, after V lost 0 bases and J lost 4 bases. The CDR3 runs to 15 residues. Germline V gene lookup returns CDR1 MNHNY and CDR2 SVGAGI (reference sequence). Written as DNA, the CDR3 is TGTGCCAGCAGTTACTCGACAGGGAGCGTCTATGGCTACACCTTC. It is translated as CASSYSTGSVYGYTF.

This chain joins TRBV19 and TRBJ1-3; possibly TRBD1 for D (5 bases). The germline V and J ends were trimmed by 7 bases and 0 bases, with 16 bases remaining between them. In germline, CDR1 is LNHDA, CDR2 SQIVND (reference sequence). The CDR3 has 16 residues. DNA of the CDR3: TGTGCCAGTATCGACTCCCCAGGGAACTCTGGAAACACCATATATTTT. Translated: CASIDSPGNSGNTIYF.

The CDR3 reads CASSLYPGMNYGYTF. CDR3 DNA sequence: TGCGCCAGCAGCTTGTACCCAGGGATGAACTATGGCTACACCTTC. The V and J genes are TRBV5-1 and TRBJ1-2; possibly TRBD1 for D (5 bases). Germline V gene sequence: CDR1 SGHRS, CDR2 YFSETQ. The CDR3 sequence is 15 residues long. The V and J ends lost 1 base and 2 bases respectively, with 12 bases between them. The whole variable domain, filled in from reference TRBV5-1 and TRBJ1-2, reads KAGVTQTPRYLIKTRGQQVTLSCSPISGHRSVSWYQQTPGQGLQFLFEYFSETQRNKGNFPGRFSGRQFSNSRSEMNVSTLELGDSALYLCASSLYPGMNYGYTFGSGTRLTVV.

The chain carries TRBV4-3 and TRBJ2-7; perhaps TRBD2 as D (5 bases). CDR1 is LGHNA and CDR2 is YSLEER in the germline V gene. The CDR3 runs to 13 residues. V gave up 3 bases and J gave up 9 bases, with 15 bases separating them. This CDR3 is CASSQDAQEVQYF. In DNA form, the CDR3 reads TGCGCCAGCAGCCAGGACGCCCAGGAGGTGCAGTACTTC.

V usage is TRBV4-3 and J usage is TRBJ2-7; possible D gene TRBD2, 6 bases. The CDR3 totals 18 residues. V dropped 1 base and J dropped 0 bases, with 19 bases sitting between them. Germline V CDR1 and CDR2: LGHNA, YSLEER. The CDR3 loop reads CASSQGWRDSRLSYEQYF. CDR3 in DNA: TGCGCCAGCAGCCAAGGGTGGAGGGACTCGCGACTCTCCTACGAGCAGTACTTC.

The rearrangement uses TRBV7-3 and TRBJ2-2; tentative D call: TRBD1 (6 bases). There are 15 residues in the CDR3. With 6 bases removed from V and 0 bases from J, the gap between germline ends came to 11 bases. Germline V gives CDR1 SGHTA, CDR2 FQGTGA. CDR3 nucleotide sequence: TGTGCCAGCAGAAAACAGGGTTCGAACACCGGGGAGCTGTTTTTT. It yields the protein CASRKQGSNTGELFF. Supplemented by reference TRBV7-3 and TRBJ2-2, the full variable domain reads GAGVSQTPSNKVTEKGKYVELRCDPISGHTALYWYRQSLGQGPEFLIYFQGTGAADDSGLPNDRFFAVRPEGSVSTLKIQRTERGDSAVYLCASRKQGSNTGELFFGEGSRLTVL.

The CDR3 is CASSLAWVNTEAFF. The CDR3 bases are TGTGCCAGCAGCTTAGCTTGGGTGAACACTGAAGCTTTCTTT. The chain couples TRBV7-2 to TRBJ1-1; D ambiguous. The CDR3 covers 14 residues. Trimming shortened V by 0 bases and J by 0 bases, and 5 bases separated the two germline ends. Germline CDR1 and CDR2: SGHTA and FQGNSA.

The chain combines TRBV5-1 with TRBJ1-1; 9 bases match TRBD1. Germline CDR1 SGHRS, CDR2 YFSETQ. CDR3 length: 13 amino acids. Unmatched junction bases numbered 7, after V lost 2 bases and J lost 11 bases. The CDR3 region is CASSLGTGNFAFF. The CDR3 DNA reads as TGCGCCAGCAGCTTAGGGACAGGGAACTTCGCTTTCTTT. Supplemented by reference TRBV5-1 and TRBJ1-1, the full variable domain reads KAGVTQTPRYLIKTRGQQVTLSCSPISGHRSVSWYQQTPGQGLQFLFEYFSETQRNKGNFPGRFSGRQFSNSRSEMNVSTLELGDSALYLCASSLGTGNFAFFGQGTRLTVV.

This sequence joins TRBV5-1 and TRBJ1-1; D is undetermined. V was pared by 2 bases and J by 1 base, with 18 bases between. The CDR3 contains 17 residues. CDR1 is SGHRS and CDR2 is YFSETQ in the germline V gene. CDR3 amino acids: CASSLIHGKPKNTEAFF. As DNA, the CDR3 is TGCGCCAGCAGCTTAATACATGGGAAACCAAAGAACACTGAAGCTTTCTTT.

The gene calls are TRBV5-5 and TRBJ1-1, with D perhaps matching TRBD1 (5 bases). The CDR3 spans 15 residues. Deletions cut 2 bases from V and 7 bases from J, with 18 bases between. The germline CDR1 and CDR2 sequences are SGHKS and YYEKEE (reference sequence). The DNA for the CDR3 is TGTGCCAGCAGCTTCAATCCCGTCGTTGGGGGTGAAGCTTTCTTT. It is translated as CASSFNPVVGGEAFF.

This clone showed up just once. The chain uses TRBV5-1 and TRBJ2-1; 9 bases fit TRBD2. Trimming at V came to 0 bases and at J to 4 bases, leaving 2 bases not matched to a gene. The CDR3 length is 15 residues. From germline, CDR1 is SGHRS and CDR2 YFSETQ. CDR3 DNA sequence: TGCGCCAGCAGCTTGGCAACTAGCGGGTACAATGAGCAGTTCTTC. This translates into CASSLATSGYNEQFF.

The V and J genes are TRBV30 and TRBJ1-5; D might be TRBD1 (6 bases). V shed 2 bases and J shed 1 base, with 12 bases lying between them. Germline V gives CDR1 GTSNPN, CDR2 SVGIG (reference sequence). This CDR3 is built from 15 residues. This chain's CDR3 is CAWSRTTGSNQPQHF. CDR3 sequence (DNA): TGTGCCTGGAGTCGCACCACAGGGAGCAATCAGCCCCAGCATTTT. The full variable domain, in which reference TRBV30 and TRBJ1-5 provide the parts outside the CDR3, is SQTIHQWPATLVQPVGSPLSLECTVEGTSNPNLYWYRQAAGRGLQLLFYSVGIGQISSEVPQNLSASRPQDRQFILSSKKLLLSDSGFYLCAWSRTTGSNQPQHFGDGTRLSIL.

This rearrangement joins TRBV11-2 to TRBJ1-5, with 10 nucleotides matching TRBD1. The CDR3 runs to 16 residues. The trim removed 4 bases at V and 3 bases at J, leaving 6 bases unmatched. Germline lookup yields CDR1 SGHAT and CDR2 FQNNGV. CDR3 protein: CASSSAGTGVNQPQHF. CDR3 bases: TGTGCCAGCAGCTCAGCCGGGACAGGGGTCAATCAGCCCCAGCATTTT.

V gene TRBV6-6 combines with J gene TRBJ1-5; 10 bases align to TRBD1. CDR3 length equals 13 residues. V lost 6 bases to trimming and J lost 7 bases; unmatched junction nucleotides: 3. Germline V gene sequence: CDR1 MNHNY, CDR2 SVGAGI (reference sequence). The CDR3 here is CASRKTGGQPQHF. For the CDR3, the DNA is TGTGCCAGCAGGAAGACAGGGGGCCAGCCCCAGCATTTT.